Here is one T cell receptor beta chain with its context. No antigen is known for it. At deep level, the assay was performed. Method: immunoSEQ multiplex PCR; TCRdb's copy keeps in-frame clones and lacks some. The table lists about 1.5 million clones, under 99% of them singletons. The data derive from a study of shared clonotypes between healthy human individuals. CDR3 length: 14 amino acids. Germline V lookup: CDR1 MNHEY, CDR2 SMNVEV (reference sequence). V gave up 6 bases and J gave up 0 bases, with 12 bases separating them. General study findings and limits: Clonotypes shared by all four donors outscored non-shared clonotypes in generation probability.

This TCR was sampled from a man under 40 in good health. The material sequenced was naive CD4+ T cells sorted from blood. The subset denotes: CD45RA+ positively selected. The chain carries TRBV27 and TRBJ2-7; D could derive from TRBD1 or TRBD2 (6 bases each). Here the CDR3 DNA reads TGTGCCAGCAGAGCAGGGGAGGTCTCCTACGAGCAGTACTTC. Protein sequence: CASRAGEVSYEQYF.